The TCR beta chain described here comes from a study of kidney transplant recipient with SARS-CoV-2 infection. On this clonotype itself: This may come from a read error, since a much larger clone is one base off.

TCRdb reprocessed the reads via MiXCR and lists one record per CDR3 protein. The profile shows roughly 250,000 distinct CDR3 sequences, around 26% of them singletons. The germline V gene has CDR1 SGHTA and CDR2 FQGNSA. The CDR3 is made up of 16 amino acids. The V end was cut by 5 bases, the J end by 1 base, with 16 bases between. Sequenced here: a blood sample, sampled at baseline and between days 110 and 120 from a kidney transplant recipient. The sequence was collected from a young adult male patient who had COVID-19 and was a kidney transplant recipient. The graft donor may be the source of some T cells. The rearrangement uses TRBV7-2 and TRBJ2-3; the D is unclear. The CDR3: CASSPNRATRTDTQYF. The CDR3 DNA sequence: TGTGCCAGCAGCCCCAATAGGGCTACCCGCACAGATACGCAGTATTTT.